A selection of T cell receptor beta chains follows, all from one sample in a study of PD-1 blockade in mismatch repair-deficient tumors. Sequencing was performed with immunoSEQ multiplex PCR; in TCRdb, only in-frame clones are kept and a portion is missing. There are some 110,000 clones in the sample; 60% to 85% occur only once, and approximately 4.7% lies in the top ten. The source material was peripheral blood, sampled 60 to 65 weeks after starting pembrolizumab. These receptors came from an adult with mismatch repair-deficient cancer. CDR3s include the opening cysteine and the closing phenylalanine or tryptophan. Each record gives: CDR3 DNA, CDR3 protein, D gene, V gene, J gene, clone size. A D gene is named only where the DNA matches it firmly. Size is stated for part of the rows, as once, few or many counts, or as a class when the clone is expanded.

CDR3 DNA: TGTGCCAGTAGTATTGGGATAGGCACCGGGGAGCTGTTTTTT
CDR3 protein: CASSIGIGTGELFF
D gene: .
V gene: TRBV19
J gene: TRBJ2-2
clone size: .

CDR3 DNA: TGTGCCAGCAGCTTGGGGAGGGAGCAGGAAAAACTGTTTTTT
CDR3 protein: CASSLGREQEKLFF
D gene: .
V gene: TRBV5-4
J gene: TRBJ1-4
clone size: .

CDR3 DNA: TGTGCCAGCAGTTACTCGCCAACTAACTATGGCTACACCTTC
CDR3 protein: CASSYSPTNYGYTF
D gene: .
V gene: TRBV6-5
J gene: TRBJ1-2
clone size: .

CDR3 DNA: TGTGCCAGCAGTTTATTTGCAACTAATGAAAAACTGTTTTTT
CDR3 protein: CASSLFATNEKLFF
D gene: .
V gene: TRBV27
J gene: TRBJ1-4
clone size: .

CDR3 DNA: TGTGCCAGCAGCGCCGACTATGGCTACACCTTC
CDR3 protein: CASSADYGYTF
D gene: .
V gene: TRBV9
J gene: TRBJ1-2
clone size: .

CDR3 DNA: TGTGCCAGCAGCTTAGGCCCCCCCGGGGCAGCGTACGAGCAGTACTTC
CDR3 protein: CASSLGPPGAAYEQYF
D gene: .
V gene: TRBV11-3
J gene: TRBJ2-7
clone size: .

CDR3 DNA: TGCGCCAGCGAGTTTGGAGCGGGGTATACGCAGTATTTT
CDR3 protein: CASEFGAGYTQYF
D gene: TRBD2
V gene: TRBV5-1
J gene: TRBJ2-3
clone size: .

CDR3 DNA: TGTGCCAGCAGCCCCCCGAGTTCCTACGAGCAGTACTTC
CDR3 protein: CASSPPSSYEQYF
D gene: .
V gene: TRBV7-6
J gene: TRBJ2-7
clone size: .

CDR3 DNA: TGTGCCAGCAGTTATCGGCGGTCTAGCGGTCGGTCTATCAATGAGCAGTTCTTC
CDR3 protein: CASSYRRSSGRSINEQFF
D gene: TRBD2
V gene: TRBV27
J gene: TRBJ2-1
clone size: .

CDR3 DNA: TGTGCCAGCAGCCCCGGTGTTTGGGCTGGTTACGAGCAGTACTTC
CDR3 protein: CASSPGVWAGYEQYF
D gene: .
V gene: TRBV11-3
J gene: TRBJ2-7
clone size: .

CDR3 DNA: TGTGCCAGCAGCTCAAACCTCCCTTGGGGCTACACCTTC
CDR3 protein: CASSSNLPWGYTF
D gene: .
V gene: TRBV7-8
J gene: TRBJ1-2
clone size: .

CDR3 DNA: TGTGCCAGCAGCTTAAGGATCCGGACAGGAGAAGCTGGGGCCAACGTCCTGACTTTC
CDR3 protein: CASSLRIRTGEAGANVLTF
D gene: TRBD1
V gene: TRBV11-2
J gene: TRBJ2-6
clone size: .

CDR3 DNA: TGTGCCAGCAGTGGAGCGGGGGCAAACTCTGGGGCCAACGTCCTGACTTTC
CDR3 protein: CASSGAGANSGANVLTF
D gene: TRBD2
V gene: TRBV27
J gene: TRBJ2-6
clone size: many